This T cell receptor beta chain stems from a study of shared clonotypes between healthy human individuals. Germline CDR1 is SGHRS and CDR2 is YFSETQ. V dropped 0 bases and J dropped 2 bases, with 7 bases sitting between them. The CDR3 totals 14 residues. Profiled with immunoSEQ multiplex PCR; TCRdb holds only in-frame clones, not every one. The data hold approximately 2.3 million clones, with 85% to 95% observed a single time. A word on this clone: Other DNA sequences in this specimen translate into the identical CDR3.

The receptor was derived from a man younger than 30 in good health. Some clones in this sample may be carry-over from other donors' samples. Sequencing input: naive CD4+ T cells from PBMCs. The subset here: CD45RA+ positively selected. V and J are TRBV5-1 and TRBJ2-3, with no clear D. The CDR3 DNA reads TGCGCCAGCAGCTTGGACCCAACCACAGATACGCAGTATTTT. It is translated as CASSLDPTTDTQYF.